This passage covers 21 T cell receptor beta chains from one sample sequenced in a study of human T cells and chemical hapten exposure. Time point meaning: patch test 1, 2 weeks after DPC sensitization. Treatment noted: therapeutic diphenylcyclopropenone sensitization with weekly scalp DPC. From the RACE reads, TCRdb called clonotypes with MiXCR, one entry per CDR3 protein. The table includes some 120,000 distinct CDR3 sequences, roughly 12% detected once. The sequenced sample was whole blood, obtained in connection with sensitization to the hapten diphenylcyclopropenone (DPC). The source is a woman between 45 and 65 years old with alopecia areata. Some clones in this sample may be carry-over from other donors' samples.

This clonotype was counted at least ten times. This sequence joins TRBV6-5 and TRBJ2-7, with TRBD1 as a possible D gene (6 bases). V was pared by 5 bases and J by 5 bases, with 10 bases between. Per the germline V gene, CDR1 is MNHEY and CDR2 is SVGAGI. The CDR3 extends over 12 amino acids. The CDR3 DNA is TGTGCCAGCAGTGGAAACAGGGACGAGCAGTACTTC. Translation gives CASSGNRDEQYF.

This sequence joins TRBV3-1 and TRBJ2-2; no clear D gene. CDR1 is LGHDT, CDR2 YNNKEL, per germline (reference sequence). CDR3 length: 16 amino acids. Trimming removed 2 bases from V and 6 bases from J, with 16 bases in between. CDR3 amino acids: CASSQFDRRLSGELFF. The CDR3 DNA follows: TGTGCCAGCAGCCAATTTGATAGAAGGTTGTCCGGGGAGCTGTTTTTT.

This clonotype was seen ten or more times. This chain joins TRBV7-9 and TRBJ1-6; no clear D. This CDR3 region has 16 residues. Germline V gives CDR1 SEHNR, CDR2 FQNEAQ (reference sequence). Trimming removed 4 bases from V and 7 bases from J, with 17 bases in between. The CDR3 DNA reads as TGTGCCAGCAGCTCCTCGGCGGCAGTCCCGAATTCACCCCTCCACTTT. Translated: CASSSSAAVPNSPLHF.

This clonotype was recorded a few times. This chain links TRBV28 with TRBJ2-7; TRBD2 aligns across 14 bases. Germline V lookup: CDR1 MDHEN, CDR2 SYDVKM. The J segment lost 5 bases and the V segment lost 5 bases, leaving 8 bases of the junction unmatched. The CDR3 extends over 16 amino acids. As DNA, the CDR3 is TGTGCCAGCAGTGGGGGGACTAGCGGGAGCAACCACGAGCAGTACTTC. Protein sequence: CASSGGTSGSNHEQYF. Full variable domain (remainder filled in from reference TRBV28 and TRBJ2-7): DVKVTQSSRYLVKRTGEKVFLECVQDMDHENMFWYRQDPGLGLRLIYFSYDVKMKEKGDIPEGYSVSREKKERFSLILESASTNQTSMYLCASSGGTSGSNHEQYFGPGTRLTVT.

The table lists this clonotype with a few counts. V gene TRBV15 combines with J gene TRBJ2-7; 13 nucleotides agree with TRBD2. The germline V gene has CDR1 LNHNV and CDR2 YYDKDF (reference sequence). The CDR3 totals 15 residues. V gave up 2 bases and J gave up 5 bases; unmatched junction bases: 3. The CDR3 sequence is CATSRRTSGRNEQYF. DNA for the CDR3: TGTGCCACCAGCAGACGGACTAGCGGGAGAAACGAGCAGTACTTC.

The chain combines TRBV10-3 with TRBJ2-7, with D perhaps TRBD1 or TRBD2 (5 bases each). Germline V CDR1 and CDR2: ENHRY, SYGVKD. This CDR3 region has 12 residues. With 3 bases removed from V and 6 bases from J, the gap between germline ends came to 9 bases. This chain's CDR3 is CAISDRGPEQYF. In nucleotides, the CDR3 is TGTGCCATCAGTGACCGGGGACCCGAGCAGTACTTC.

The chain combines TRBV29-1 with TRBJ1-4, with 10 bases fitting TRBD1. Germline lookup yields CDR1 SQVTM and CDR2 ANQGSEA. CDR3 length: 15 amino acids. V shed 1 base, J shed 8 bases, and the junction held 7 bases outside the gene matches. The CDR3, as DNA: TGCAGCGTTGAAGGACAGGGGGCATTTGGGGAAAAACTGTTTTTT. Encoded protein: CSVEGQGAFGEKLFF. Using reference TRBV29-1 and TRBJ1-4 for the parts outside the CDR3, the full variable domain is SAVISQKPSRDICQRGTSLTIQCQVDSQVTMMFWYRQQPGQSLTLIATANQGSEATYESGFVIDKFPISRPNLTFSTLTVSNMSPEDSSIYLCSVEGQGAFGEKLFFGSGTQLSVL.

This clonotype was observed many times. V gene TRBV21-1 combines with J gene TRBJ1-6. TRBV21-1 counts as a pseudogene. The CDR3 sequence is 13 residues long. The CDR3 DNA follows: TGTGCCAGCAGCAAAGGGGAGCATTCACCCCTCCACTTT. Protein: CASSKGEHSPLHF.

Many counts were recorded for this clonotype. This chain connects TRBV10-3 to TRBJ2-1; D perhaps matches TRBD2 (6 bases). The CDR3 has 15 residues. V lost 8 bases, J lost 0 bases, and 14 bases lay in between. The germline CDR1 and CDR2 sequences are ENHRY and SYGVKD. This CDR3 is CAIGGSGGSYNEQFF. The CDR3 DNA reads as TGTGCCATCGGGGGGTCCGGCGGCTCCTACAATGAGCAGTTCTTC.

The rearrangement links TRBV28 to TRBJ2-3; 11 bases map to TRBD2. The CDR3 runs 16 residues. With V trimmed by 6 bases and J by 0 bases, 5 bases remained unmatched. Germline V gene data show CDR1 as MDHEN and CDR2 as SYDVKM. CDR3 residues: CASRHLAGGSTDTQYF. CDR3 bases: TGTGCCAGCAGACATCTAGCGGGGGGAAGCACAGATACGCAGTATTTT.

This clonotype was recorded a few times. The chain links TRBV24-1 to TRBJ1-1; tentative D call: TRBD1 (5 bases). The germline gives CDR1 KGHDR, CDR2 SFDVKD. With 4 bases removed from V and 5 bases from J, the gap between germline ends came to 16 bases. CDR3 length: 15 amino acids. CDR3 residues: CATSDARGGETEAFF. Written as DNA, the CDR3 is TGTGCCACCAGTGACGCCCGGGGAGGGGAGACTGAAGCTTTCTTT.

About this clonotype itself: Given a much more abundant clone one base away, this may be a read error. This chain links TRBV6-2 or TRBV6-3 with TRBJ2-7; D is perhaps TRBD1 or TRBD2 (6 bases each). CDR3 length: 15 amino acids. Germline CDR1 and CDR2: MNHEY and SVGEGT. The chain's CDR3 is CASTTWGDKAYEQNF. CDR3 DNA: TGTGCCAGCACCACGTGGGGGGACAAAGCCTACGAGCAGAACTTC.

A few counts support this clonotype. The chain joins TRBV4-1 to TRBJ1-1, with D hard to call. Per the germline V gene, CDR1 is MGHRA and CDR2 is YSYEKL. Between the trimmed V and J ends, which lost 1 base and 4 bases, there was a span of 13 bases. The CDR3 loop spans 15 amino acids. The CDR3 spells CASSQVAWSLTEAFF. The CDR3, as DNA: TGCGCCAGCAGCCAAGTCGCGTGGTCGCTCACTGAAGCTTTCTTT.

This chain connects TRBV12-3 or TRBV12-4 to TRBJ2-1; possibly TRBD2 for D (6 bases). The CDR3 contains 14 residues. V lost 6 bases, J lost 9 bases, and 18 bases lay in between. The CDR3 here is CASSWDSPPGEQFF. As DNA, the CDR3 is TGTGCCAGCAGCTGGGACTCCCCCCCGGGTGAGCAGTTCTTC.

This clonotype was recorded at least ten times. The chain has TRBV7-9 and TRBJ2-3; D perhaps matches TRBD1 (5 bases). The length of the CDR3 is 17 residues. Per germline, CDR1 SEHNR and CDR2 FQNEAQ (reference sequence). V dropped 5 bases and J dropped 0 bases, with 18 bases sitting between them. In nucleotides, the CDR3 is TGTGCCAGCAGCGTAATCCAGGGCCCCCGAAGCACAGATACGCAGTATTTT. Protein product: CASSVIQGPRSTDTQYF.

V and J are TRBV5-1 and TRBJ1-1, with 8 bases identical to TRBD1. The germline CDR1 and CDR2 sequences are SGHRS and YFSETQ. V dropped 7 bases and J dropped 5; count of bases not matched to a gene: 1. The CDR3 is 11 residues long. As DNA, the CDR3 is TGCGCCAGCGGACAGGGAACTGAAGCTTTCTTT. It is translated as CASGQGTEAFF.

Many counts were recorded for this clonotype. The V and J genes are TRBV6-2 or TRBV6-3 and TRBJ1-1, with D perhaps TRBD1 (5 bases). Germline-derived CDR1 and CDR2 are MNHEY and SVGEGT. V lost 2 bases and J lost 5, with 6 bases in between. This CDR3 has 12 residues. CDR3 sequence: CASSYGGTEAFF. The CDR3 DNA reads as TGTGCCAGCAGTTACGGGGGTACTGAAGCTTTCTTT.

This clonotype has a count of ten or more. The rearrangement joins TRBV18 to TRBJ1-1; D gene ambiguous. This CDR3 is built from 13 residues. Trimming left V 6 bases short and J 1 base short, with 9 bases between. Looked up from germline, CDR1 is KGHSH and CDR2 is LQKENI. The CDR3 loop reads CASSEDANTEAFF. DNA of the CDR3: TGTGCCAGCTCGGAAGACGCGAACACTGAAGCTTTCTTT.

The V call is TRBV4-1, the J call TRBJ2-5; 10 bases map to TRBD1. Germline assignment: CDR1 MGHRA and CDR2 YSYEKL. V was pared by 1 base and J by 0 bases, with 11 bases of the junction left unmatched. The CDR3 covers 19 residues. CDR3 coding DNA: TGCGCCAGCAGCCAAGCCGGACAGGGGGACTCCCCCAACCAAGAGACCCAGTACTTC. This codes for CASSQAGQGDSPNQETQYF.

The chain uses TRBV11-2 and TRBJ1-1; D uncertain. CDR1 and CDR2 (germline): SGHAT, FQNNGV. V was trimmed by 7 bases and J by 0 bases, leaving 9 bases between them. The CDR3 length is 13 residues. The CDR3 here is CASIGQLNTEAFF. CDR3 coding DNA: TGTGCCAGCATCGGGCAGCTGAACACTGAAGCTTTCTTT.

This clonotype was detected ten times or more. The rearrangement joins TRBV6-6 to TRBJ1-2, with 7 bases identical to TRBD1. CDR1 is MNHNY, CDR2 SVGAGI, per germline (reference sequence). The CDR3 covers 14 residues. After removal of 8 bases from V and 8 bases from J, the junction contained 14 bases not matched to a gene. The CDR3 loop reads CASVGRWQGEGYTF. The DNA of the CDR3 is TGTGCCAGCGTTGGAAGGTGGCAGGGGGAAGGCTACACCTTC.